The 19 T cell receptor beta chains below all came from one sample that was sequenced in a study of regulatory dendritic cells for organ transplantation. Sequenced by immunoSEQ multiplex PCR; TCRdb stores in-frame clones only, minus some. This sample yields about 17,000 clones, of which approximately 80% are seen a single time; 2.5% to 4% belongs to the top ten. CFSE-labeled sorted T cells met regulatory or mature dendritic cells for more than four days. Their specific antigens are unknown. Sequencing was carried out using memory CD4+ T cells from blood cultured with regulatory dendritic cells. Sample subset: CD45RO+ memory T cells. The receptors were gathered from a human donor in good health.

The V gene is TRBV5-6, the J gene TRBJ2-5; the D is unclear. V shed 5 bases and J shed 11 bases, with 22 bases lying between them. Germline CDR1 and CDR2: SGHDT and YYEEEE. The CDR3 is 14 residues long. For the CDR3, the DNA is TGTGCCAGCAGGCCCACCCGGGCCGTTGCCGGGCAGTACTTC. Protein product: CASRPTRAVAGQYF. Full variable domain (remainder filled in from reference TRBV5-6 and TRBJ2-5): DAGVTQSPTHLIKTRGQQVTLRCSPKSGHDTVSWYQQALGQGPQFIFQYYEEEERQRGNFPDRFSGHQFPNYSSELNVNALLLGDSALYLCASRPTRAVAGQYFGPGTRLLVL.

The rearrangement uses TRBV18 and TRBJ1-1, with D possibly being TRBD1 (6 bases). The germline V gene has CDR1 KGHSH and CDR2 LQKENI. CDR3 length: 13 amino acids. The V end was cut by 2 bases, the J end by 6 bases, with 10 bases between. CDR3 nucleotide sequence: TGTGCCAGCTCACCATCACAGGGCTCTGAAGCTTTCTTT. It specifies CASSPSQGSEAFF.

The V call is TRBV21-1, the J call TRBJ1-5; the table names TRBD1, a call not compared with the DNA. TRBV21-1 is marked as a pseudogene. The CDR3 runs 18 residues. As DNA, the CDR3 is TGTGCCAGCAGCTCTCGACAGGGAGGAAGATGGGGCAATCAGCCCCAGCATTTT. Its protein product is CASSSRQGGRWGNQPQHF.

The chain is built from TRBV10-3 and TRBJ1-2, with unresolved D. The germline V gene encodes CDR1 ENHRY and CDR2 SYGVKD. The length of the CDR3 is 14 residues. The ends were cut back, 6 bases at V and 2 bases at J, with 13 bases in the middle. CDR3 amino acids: CAIRTSLQNYGYTF. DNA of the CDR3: TGTGCCATCAGGACTTCCCTACAAAACTATGGCTACACCTTC.

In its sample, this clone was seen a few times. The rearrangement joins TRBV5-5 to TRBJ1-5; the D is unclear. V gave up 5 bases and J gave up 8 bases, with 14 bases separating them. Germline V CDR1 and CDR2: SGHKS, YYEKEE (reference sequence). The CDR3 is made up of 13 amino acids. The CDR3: CASSLGPTKPQHF. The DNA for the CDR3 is TGTGCCAGCAGTTTAGGACCAACTAAGCCCCAGCATTTT.

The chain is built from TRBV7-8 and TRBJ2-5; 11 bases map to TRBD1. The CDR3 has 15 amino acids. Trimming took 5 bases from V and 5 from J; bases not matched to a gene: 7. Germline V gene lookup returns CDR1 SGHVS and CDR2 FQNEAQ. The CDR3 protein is CASSRTGGFRETQYF. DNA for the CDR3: TGTGCCAGCAGCAGGACAGGGGGCTTTCGGGAGACCCAGTACTTC.

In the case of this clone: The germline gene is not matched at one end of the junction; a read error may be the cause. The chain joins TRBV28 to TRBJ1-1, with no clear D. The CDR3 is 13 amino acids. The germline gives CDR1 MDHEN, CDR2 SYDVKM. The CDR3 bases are TGTGCCAGCAGTTTATCGGCGAACGCTGAAGCTTTCTTT. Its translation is CASSLSANAEAFF.

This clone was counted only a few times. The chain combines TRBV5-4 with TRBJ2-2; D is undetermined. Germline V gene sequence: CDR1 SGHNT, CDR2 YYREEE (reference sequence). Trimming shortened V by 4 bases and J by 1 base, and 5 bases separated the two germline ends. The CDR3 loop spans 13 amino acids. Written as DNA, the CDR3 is TGTGCCAGCAGCGGGCAGAACACCGGGGAGCTGTTTTTT. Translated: CASSGQNTGELFF.

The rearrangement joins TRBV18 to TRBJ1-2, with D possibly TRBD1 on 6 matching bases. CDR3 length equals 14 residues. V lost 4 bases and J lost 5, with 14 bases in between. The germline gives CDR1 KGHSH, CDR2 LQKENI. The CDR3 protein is CASSQETGEYGYTF. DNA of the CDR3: TGTGCCAGCTCACAGGAGACAGGCGAATATGGCTACACCTTC. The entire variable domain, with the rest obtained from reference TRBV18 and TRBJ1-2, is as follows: NAGVMQNPRHLVRRRGQEARLRCSPMKGHSHVYWYRQLPEEGLKFMVYLQKENIIDESGMPKERFSAEFPKEGPSILRIQQVVRGDSAAYFCASSQETGEYGYTFGSGTRLTVV.

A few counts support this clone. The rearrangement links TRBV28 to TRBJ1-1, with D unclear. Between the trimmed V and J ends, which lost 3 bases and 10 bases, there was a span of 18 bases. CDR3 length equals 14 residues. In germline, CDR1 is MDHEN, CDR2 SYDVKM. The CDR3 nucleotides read TGTGCCAGCAGTTTCTCTGTAGGTCACCTCGGAGCTTTCTTT. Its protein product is CASSFSVGHLGAFF.

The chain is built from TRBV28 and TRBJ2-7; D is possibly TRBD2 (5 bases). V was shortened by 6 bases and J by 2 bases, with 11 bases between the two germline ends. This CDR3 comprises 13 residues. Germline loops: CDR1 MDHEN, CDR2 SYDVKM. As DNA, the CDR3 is TGTGCCAGCAGCGCCCGGGGTCCCTACGAGCAGTACTTC. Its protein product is CASSARGPYEQYF. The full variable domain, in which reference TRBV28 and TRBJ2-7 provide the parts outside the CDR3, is DVKVTQSSRYLVKRTGEKVFLECVQDMDHENMFWYRQDPGLGLRLIYFSYDVKMKEKGDIPEGYSVSREKKERFSLILESASTNQTSMYLCASSARGPYEQYFGPGTRLTVT.

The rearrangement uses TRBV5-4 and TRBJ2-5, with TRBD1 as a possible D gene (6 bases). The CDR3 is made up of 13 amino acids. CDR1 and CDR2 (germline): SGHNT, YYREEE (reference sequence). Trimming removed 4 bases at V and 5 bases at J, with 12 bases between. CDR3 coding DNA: TGTGCCAGCAGCCTACAGGGTTGGGAGACCCAGTACTTC. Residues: CASSLQGWETQYF.

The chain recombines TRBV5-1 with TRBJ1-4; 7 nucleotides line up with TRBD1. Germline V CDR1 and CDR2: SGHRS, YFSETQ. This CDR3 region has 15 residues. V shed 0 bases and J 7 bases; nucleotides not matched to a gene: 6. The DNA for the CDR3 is TGCGCCAGCAGCTTGGTGGCAGGGGGTAGTGAAAAACTGTTTTTT. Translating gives CASSLVAGGSEKLFF.

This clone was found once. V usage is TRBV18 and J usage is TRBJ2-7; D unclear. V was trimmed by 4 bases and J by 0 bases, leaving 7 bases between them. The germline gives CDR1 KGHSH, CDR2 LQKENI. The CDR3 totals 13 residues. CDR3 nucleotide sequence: TGTGCCAGCTCACGTGGGGACTCCTACGAGCAGTACTTC. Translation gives CASSRGDSYEQYF.

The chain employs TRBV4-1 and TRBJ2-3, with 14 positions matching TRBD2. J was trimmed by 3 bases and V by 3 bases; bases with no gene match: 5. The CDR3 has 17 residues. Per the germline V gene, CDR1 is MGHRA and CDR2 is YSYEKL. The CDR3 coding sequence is TGCGCCAGCAGCCAGGGACTAGCGGGAGTATTTACAGATACGCAGTATTTT. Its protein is CASSQGLAGVFTDTQYF.

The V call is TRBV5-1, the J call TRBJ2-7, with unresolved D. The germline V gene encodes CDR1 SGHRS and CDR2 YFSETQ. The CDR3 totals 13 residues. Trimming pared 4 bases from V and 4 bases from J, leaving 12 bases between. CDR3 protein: CASSQTTNYEQYF. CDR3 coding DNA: TGCGCCAGCAGCCAAACAACAAATTACGAGCAGTACTTC.

In DNA form, the CDR3 reads TGTGCCAGTAGTAGGGGGGACAGGGATGTTCCGGAAGCTTTCTTT. Its protein is CASSRGDRDVPEAFF. The chain is built from TRBV19 and TRBJ1-1; TRBD1 matches 9 bases. V shed 4 bases and J 8 bases; nucleotides not matched to a gene: 11. The CDR3 is 15 residues long. CDR1 is LNHDA and CDR2 is SQIVND in the germline V gene (reference sequence). Complete variable domain (other parts from reference TRBV19 and TRBJ1-1): DGGITQSPKYLFRKEGQNVTLSCEQNLNHDAMYWYRQDPGQGLRLIYYSQIVNDFQKGDIAEGYSVSREKKESFPLTVTSAQKNPTAFYLCASSRGDRDVPEAFFGQGTRLTVV.

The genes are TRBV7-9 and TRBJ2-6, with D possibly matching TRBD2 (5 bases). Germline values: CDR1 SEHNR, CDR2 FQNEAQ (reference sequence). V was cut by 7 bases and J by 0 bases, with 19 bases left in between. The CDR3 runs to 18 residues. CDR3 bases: TGTGCCAGCAACCGCCCGGGCCGGACTCACTCTGGGGCCAACGTCCTGACTTTC. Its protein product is CASNRPGRTHSGANVLTF.

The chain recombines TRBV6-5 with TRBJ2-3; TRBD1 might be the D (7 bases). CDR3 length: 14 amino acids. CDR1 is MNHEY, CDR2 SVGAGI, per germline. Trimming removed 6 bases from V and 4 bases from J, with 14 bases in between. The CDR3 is CASREGASSDTQYF. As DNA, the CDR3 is TGTGCCAGCAGGGAGGGGGCTTCTTCAGATACGCAGTATTTT.